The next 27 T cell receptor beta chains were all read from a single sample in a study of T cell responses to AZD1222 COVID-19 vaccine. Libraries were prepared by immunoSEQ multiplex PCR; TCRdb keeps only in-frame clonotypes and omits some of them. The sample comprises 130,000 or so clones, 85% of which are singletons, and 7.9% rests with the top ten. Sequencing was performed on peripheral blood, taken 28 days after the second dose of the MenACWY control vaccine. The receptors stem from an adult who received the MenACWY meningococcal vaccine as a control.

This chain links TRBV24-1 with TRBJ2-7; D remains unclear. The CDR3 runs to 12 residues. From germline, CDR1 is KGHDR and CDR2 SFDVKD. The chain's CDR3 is CASSRDSYEQYV. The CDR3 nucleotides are TGTGCTTCTAGTAGGGACTCCTACGAGCAGTACGTC.

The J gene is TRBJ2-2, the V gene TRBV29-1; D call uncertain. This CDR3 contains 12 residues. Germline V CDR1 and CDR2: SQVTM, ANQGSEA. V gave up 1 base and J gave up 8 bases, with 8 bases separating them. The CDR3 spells CSVEVFQGELFF. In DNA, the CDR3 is TGCAGCGTTGAAGTATTTCAGGGGGAGCTGTTTTTT.

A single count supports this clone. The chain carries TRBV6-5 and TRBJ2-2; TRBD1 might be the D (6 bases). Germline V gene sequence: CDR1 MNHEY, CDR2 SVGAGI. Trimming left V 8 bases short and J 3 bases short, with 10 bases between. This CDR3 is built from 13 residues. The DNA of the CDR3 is TGTGCCAGCTCTCAGGGGTACACCGGGGAGCTGTTTTTT. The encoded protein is CASSQGYTGELFF.

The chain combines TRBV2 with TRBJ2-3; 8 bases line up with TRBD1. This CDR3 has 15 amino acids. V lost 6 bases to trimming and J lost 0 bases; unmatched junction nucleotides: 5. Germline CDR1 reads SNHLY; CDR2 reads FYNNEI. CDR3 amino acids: CASSRQGTSTDTQYF. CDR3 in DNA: TGTGCCAGCAGCCGACAGGGGACTAGCACAGATACGCAGTATTTT.

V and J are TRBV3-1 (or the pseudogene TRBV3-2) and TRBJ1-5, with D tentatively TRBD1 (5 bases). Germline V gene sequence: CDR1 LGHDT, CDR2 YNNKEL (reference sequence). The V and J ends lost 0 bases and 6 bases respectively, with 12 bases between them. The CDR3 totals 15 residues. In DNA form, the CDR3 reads TGTGCCAGCAGCCAAGATGGGGCAGTCGGTCAGCCCCAGCATTTT. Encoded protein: CASSQDGAVGQPQHF.

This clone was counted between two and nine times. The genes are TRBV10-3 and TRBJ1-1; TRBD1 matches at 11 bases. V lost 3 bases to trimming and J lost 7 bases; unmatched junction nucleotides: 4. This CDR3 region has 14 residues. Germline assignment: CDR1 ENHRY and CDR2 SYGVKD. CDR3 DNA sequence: TGTGCCATCAGTGATCTGGGGACAGGGGGTGAAGCTTTCTTT. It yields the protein CAISDLGTGGEAFF.

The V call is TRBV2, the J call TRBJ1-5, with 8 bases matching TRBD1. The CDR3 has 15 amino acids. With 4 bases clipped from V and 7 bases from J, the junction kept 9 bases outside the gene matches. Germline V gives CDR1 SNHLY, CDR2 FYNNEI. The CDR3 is CASSGGPGGGQPQHF. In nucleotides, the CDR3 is TGTGCCAGCAGTGGAGGGCCAGGGGGCGGACAGCCCCAGCATTTT.

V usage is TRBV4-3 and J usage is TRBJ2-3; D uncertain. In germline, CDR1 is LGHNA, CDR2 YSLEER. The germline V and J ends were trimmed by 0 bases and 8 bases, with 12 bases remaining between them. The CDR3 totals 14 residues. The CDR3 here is CASSQDIGKITQYF. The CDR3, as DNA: TGCGCCAGCAGCCAAGATATCGGAAAGATTACGCAGTATTTT.

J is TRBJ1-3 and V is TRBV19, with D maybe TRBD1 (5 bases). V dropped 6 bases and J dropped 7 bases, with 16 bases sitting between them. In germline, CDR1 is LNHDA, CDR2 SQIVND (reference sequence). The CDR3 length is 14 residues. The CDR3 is CASSPDSEGNTIYF. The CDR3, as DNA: TGTGCCAGTAGCCCCGACAGCGAGGGCAACACCATATATTTT.

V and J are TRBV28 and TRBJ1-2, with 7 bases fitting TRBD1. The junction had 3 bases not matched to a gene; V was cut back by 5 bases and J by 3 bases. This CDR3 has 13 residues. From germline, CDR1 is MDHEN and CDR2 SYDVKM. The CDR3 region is CASSGTGDYGYTF. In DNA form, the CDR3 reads TGTGCCAGCAGTGGTACAGGGGACTATGGCTACACCTTC.

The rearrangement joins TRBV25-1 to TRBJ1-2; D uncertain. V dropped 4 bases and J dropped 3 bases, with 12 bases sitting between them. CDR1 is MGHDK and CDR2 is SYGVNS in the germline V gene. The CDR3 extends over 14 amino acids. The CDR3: CASSGGLGYYGYTF. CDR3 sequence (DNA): TGTGCCAGCAGTGGAGGGTTGGGGTACTATGGCTACACCTTC.

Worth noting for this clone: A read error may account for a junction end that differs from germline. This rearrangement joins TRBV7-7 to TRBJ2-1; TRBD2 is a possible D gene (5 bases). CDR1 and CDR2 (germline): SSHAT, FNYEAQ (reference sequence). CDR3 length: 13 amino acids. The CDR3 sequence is CASSLARYNEQFF. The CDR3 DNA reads TGTGCTAGCAGCTTAGCGCGGTACAATGAGCAGTTCTTC.

CDR3 region: CASSYSQGLIGELFF. The CDR3 DNA reads as TGTGCCAGCAGTTACTCACAGGGGCTTATCGGGGAGCTGTTTTTT. The chain joins TRBV6-5 to TRBJ2-2; 7 bases are a match to TRBD1. Looked up from germline, CDR1 is MNHEY and CDR2 is SVGAGI. Losses at the gene ends were 0 bases for V and 7 bases for J; bases not matched to a gene: 5. This CDR3 has 15 residues.

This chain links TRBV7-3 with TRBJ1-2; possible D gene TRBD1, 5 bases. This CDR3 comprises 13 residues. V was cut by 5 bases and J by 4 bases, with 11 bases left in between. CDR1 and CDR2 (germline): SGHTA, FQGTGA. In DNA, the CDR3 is TGTGCCAGCAGCCCCTCGGGGGGCTATGGCTACACCTTC. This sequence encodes CASSPSGGYGYTF.

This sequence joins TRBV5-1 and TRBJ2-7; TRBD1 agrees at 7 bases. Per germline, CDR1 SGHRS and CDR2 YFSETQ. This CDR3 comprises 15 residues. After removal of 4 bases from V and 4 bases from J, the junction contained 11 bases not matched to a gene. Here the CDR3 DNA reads TGCGCCAGCAGCATAAGCCAGGGACAGTCATACGAGCAGTACTTC. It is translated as CASSISQGQSYEQYF.

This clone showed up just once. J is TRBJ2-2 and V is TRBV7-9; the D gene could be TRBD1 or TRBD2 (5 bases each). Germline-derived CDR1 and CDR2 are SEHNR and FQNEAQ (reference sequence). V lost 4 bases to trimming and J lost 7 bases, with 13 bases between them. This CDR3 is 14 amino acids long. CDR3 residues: CASSSLGEVGELFF. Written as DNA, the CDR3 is TGTGCCAGCAGCTCCCTGGGGGAAGTCGGGGAGCTGTTTTTT.

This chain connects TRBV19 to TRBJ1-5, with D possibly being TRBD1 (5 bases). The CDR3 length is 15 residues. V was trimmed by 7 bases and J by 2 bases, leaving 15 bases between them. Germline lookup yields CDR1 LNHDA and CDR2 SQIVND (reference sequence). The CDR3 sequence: CASISGGGGNQPQHF. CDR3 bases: TGTGCCAGTATCTCGGGAGGAGGGGGCAATCAGCCCCAGCATTTT.

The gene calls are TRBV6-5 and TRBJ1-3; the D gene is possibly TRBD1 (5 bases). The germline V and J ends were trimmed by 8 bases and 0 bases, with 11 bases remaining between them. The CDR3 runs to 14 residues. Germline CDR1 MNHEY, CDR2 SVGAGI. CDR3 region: CASLRQSSGNTIYF. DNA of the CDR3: TGTGCCAGCCTGAGACAGTCCTCTGGAAACACCATATATTTT.

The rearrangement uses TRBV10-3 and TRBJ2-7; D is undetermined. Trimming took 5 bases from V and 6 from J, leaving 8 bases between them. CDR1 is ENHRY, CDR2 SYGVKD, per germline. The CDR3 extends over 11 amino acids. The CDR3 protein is CAISSGSEQYF. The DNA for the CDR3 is TGTGCCATCAGTTCCGGGTCCGAGCAGTACTTC.

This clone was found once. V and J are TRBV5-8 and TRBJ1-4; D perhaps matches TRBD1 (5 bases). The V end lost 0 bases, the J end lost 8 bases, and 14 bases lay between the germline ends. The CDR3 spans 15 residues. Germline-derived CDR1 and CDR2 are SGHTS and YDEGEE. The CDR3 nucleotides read TGTGCCAGCAGCTTGGGGGGAGGGGTTTCGGAAAAACTGTTTTTT. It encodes CASSLGGGVSEKLFF.

CDR3 amino acids: CASSLAGATDTQYF. The CDR3 nucleotides read TGCGCCAGCAGCTTGGCGGGGGCCACAGATACGCAGTATTTT. The chain couples TRBV5-1 to TRBJ2-3; D tentatively fits TRBD1 or TRBD2 (6 bases each). CDR3 length: 14 amino acids. The V end was cut by 0 bases, the J end by 2 bases, with 7 bases between. From germline, CDR1 is SGHRS and CDR2 YFSETQ.

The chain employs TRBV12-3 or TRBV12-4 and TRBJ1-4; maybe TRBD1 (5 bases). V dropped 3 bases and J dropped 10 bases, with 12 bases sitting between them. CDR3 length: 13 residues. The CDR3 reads CASSFGVTGKLFF. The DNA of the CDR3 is TGTGCCAGCAGTTTTGGGGTAACAGGAAAACTGTTTTTT.

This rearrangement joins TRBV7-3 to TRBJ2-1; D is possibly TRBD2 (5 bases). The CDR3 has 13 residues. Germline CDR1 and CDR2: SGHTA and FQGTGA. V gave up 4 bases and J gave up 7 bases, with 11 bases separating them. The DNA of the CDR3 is TGTGCCAGCAGCTACGGGGTCAGGAATGAGCAGTTCTTC. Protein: CASSYGVRNEQFF.

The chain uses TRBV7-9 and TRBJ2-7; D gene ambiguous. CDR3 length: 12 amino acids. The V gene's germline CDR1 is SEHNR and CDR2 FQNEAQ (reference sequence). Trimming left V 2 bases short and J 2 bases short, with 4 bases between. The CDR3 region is CASSLRAYEQYF. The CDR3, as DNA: TGTGCCAGCAGCTTACGAGCCTACGAGCAGTACTTC.

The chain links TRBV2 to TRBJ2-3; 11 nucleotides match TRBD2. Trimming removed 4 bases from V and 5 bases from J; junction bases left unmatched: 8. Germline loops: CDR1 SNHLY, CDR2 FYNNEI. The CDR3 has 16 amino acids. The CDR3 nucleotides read TGTGCCAGCAGTGGTACTAGCGGGAGAGTTGGAGATACGCAGTATTTT. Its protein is CASSGTSGRVGDTQYF.

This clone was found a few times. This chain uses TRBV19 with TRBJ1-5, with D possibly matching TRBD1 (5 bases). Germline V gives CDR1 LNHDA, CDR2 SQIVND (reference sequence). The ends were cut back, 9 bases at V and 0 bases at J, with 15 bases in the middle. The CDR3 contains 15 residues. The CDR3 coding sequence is TGTGCCAGCAAACCGGACACGACTAGCAATCAGCCCCAGCATTTT. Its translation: CASKPDTTSNQPQHF.

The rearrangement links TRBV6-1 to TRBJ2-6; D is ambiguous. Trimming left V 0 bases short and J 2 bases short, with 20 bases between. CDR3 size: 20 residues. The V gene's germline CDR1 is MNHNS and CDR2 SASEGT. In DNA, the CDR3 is TGTGCCAGCAGTGAAGCGTTGGGGTGGGTGTCGTTTCCTGGGGCCAACGTCCTGACTTTC. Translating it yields CASSEALGWVSFPGANVLTF.